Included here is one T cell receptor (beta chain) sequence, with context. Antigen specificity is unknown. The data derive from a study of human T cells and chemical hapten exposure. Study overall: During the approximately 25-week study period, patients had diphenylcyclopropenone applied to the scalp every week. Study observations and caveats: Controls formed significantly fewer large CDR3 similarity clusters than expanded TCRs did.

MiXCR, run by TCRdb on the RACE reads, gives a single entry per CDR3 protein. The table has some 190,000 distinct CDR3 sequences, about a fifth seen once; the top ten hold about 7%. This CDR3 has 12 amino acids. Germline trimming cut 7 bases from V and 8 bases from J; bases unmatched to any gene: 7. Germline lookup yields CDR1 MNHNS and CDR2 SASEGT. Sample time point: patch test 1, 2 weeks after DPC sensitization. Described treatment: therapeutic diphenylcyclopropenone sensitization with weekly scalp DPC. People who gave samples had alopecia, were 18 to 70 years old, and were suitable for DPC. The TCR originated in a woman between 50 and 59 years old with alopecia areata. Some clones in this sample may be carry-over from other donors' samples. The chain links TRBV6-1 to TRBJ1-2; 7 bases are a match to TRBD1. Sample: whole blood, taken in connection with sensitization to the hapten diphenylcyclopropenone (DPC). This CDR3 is CASNSDRVGYTF. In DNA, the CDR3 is TGTGCCAGCAATTCAGACAGGGTCGGCTACACCTTC.